This T cell receptor beta chain appears in the sequencing data of a study of T cells in women clearing cervical HPV infection. General study results and limits: Cases carried less TRBV6-7 than controls: about 0.1% versus 0.15%.

On this clone itself: What it binds is unknown. From the germline J gene comes the end of the CDR3, since the read stops 3 residues before it.

CDR1 is SNHLY, CDR2 FYNNEI, per germline. The CDR3 extends over 14 amino acids. V dropped 7 bases and J dropped 5 bases, with 17 bases sitting between them. Sequenced by immunoSEQ multiplex PCR; TCRdb stores in-frame clones only, minus some. The sample table sets out roughly 23,000 clones. This sequence was found in a woman between 18 and 75 years old with a cervical HPV16 infection that either progressed to CIN3+ or cleared (not recorded which). V gene TRBV2 combines with J gene TRBJ1-1; D possibly corresponds to TRBD1 (5 bases). Sequencing was carried out using blood buffy coat. The chain's CDR3 is CASTQEGQETEAFF. The CDR3 DNA, read in part, is TGTGCCAGCACCCAGGAAGGACAAGAGACTGAA. Combining the CDR3 with reference TRBV2 and TRBJ1-1 gives the whole variable domain EPEVTQTPSHQVTQMGQEVILRCVPISNHLYFYWYRQILGQKVEFLVSFYNNEISEKSEIFDDQFSVERPDGSNFTLKIRSTKLEDSAMYFCASTQEGQETEAFFGQGTRLTVV.